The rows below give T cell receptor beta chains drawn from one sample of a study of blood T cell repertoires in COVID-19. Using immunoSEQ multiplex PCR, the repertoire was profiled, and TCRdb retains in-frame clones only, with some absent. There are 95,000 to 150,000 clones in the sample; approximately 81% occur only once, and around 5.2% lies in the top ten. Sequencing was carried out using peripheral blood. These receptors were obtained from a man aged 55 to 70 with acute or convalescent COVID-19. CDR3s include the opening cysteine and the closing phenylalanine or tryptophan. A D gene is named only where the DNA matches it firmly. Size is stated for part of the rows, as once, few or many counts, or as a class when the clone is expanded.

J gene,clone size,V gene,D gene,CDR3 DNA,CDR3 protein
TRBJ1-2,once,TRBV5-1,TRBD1,TGCGCCAGCAGCTTGGAGTATCCGGGACAGGGATCAGGGGGCTACACCTTC,CASSLEYPGQGSGGYTF
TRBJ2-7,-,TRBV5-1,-,TGCGCCAGCAGCTTGGACACGGGATCTTACGAGCAGTACTTC,CASSLDTGSYEQYF
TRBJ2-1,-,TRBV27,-,TGTGCCAGCAGTTTAAGGGGACAAGAATACAATGAGCAGTTCTTC,CASSLRGQEYNEQFF
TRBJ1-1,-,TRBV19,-,TGTGCCACCTCTGCGGGGGCGACTGAAGCTTTCTTT,CATSAGATEAFF
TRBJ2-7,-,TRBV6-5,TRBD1,TGTGCCAGCAGACCGGGACAGGCCTACGAGCAGTACTTC,CASRPGQAYEQYF
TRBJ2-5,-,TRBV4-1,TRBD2,TGCGCCAGCAGCCAACAAACGGGAGGTGTGGAGACCCAGTACTTC,CASSQQTGGVETQYF
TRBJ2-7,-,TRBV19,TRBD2,TGTGCCAGTACCCCCGGGACTAGCTCCTACGAGCAGTACTTC,CASTPGTSSYEQYF
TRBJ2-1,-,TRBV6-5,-,TGTGCCAGCAGGTCAGCAGGGGCCACTGAGCAGTTCTTC,CASRSAGATEQFF
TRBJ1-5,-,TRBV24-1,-,TGTGCCACCAGTGATCCCGGACGCCCGGGGCAGCCCCAGCATTTT,CATSDPGRPGQPQHF
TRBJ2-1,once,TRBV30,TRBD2,TGTGCCTGGAGGGGACTAGCGTATGAGCAGTTCTTC,CAWRGLAYEQFF
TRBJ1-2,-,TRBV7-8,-,TGTGCCAGCAGCTCGGGAGGTATCAGGTTGAACTATGGCTACACCTTC,CASSSGGIRLNYGYTF
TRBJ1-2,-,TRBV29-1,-,TGCAGCGTTGATAGTTTGGGGGCAGGTGGCTACACCTTC,CSVDSLGAGGYTF